The 7 T cell receptor beta chains below were found in one sample sequenced in a study of CD8 T cells in ankylosing spondylitis. Study-wide findings and caveats: One TCR beta motif, made up of several highly homologous variants, appeared characteristic of ankylosing spondylitis blood.

TCRdb reprocessed the 5' RACE reads via MiXCR and lists one record per CDR3 protein. The table has around 440,000 distinct CDR3 sequences, 17% seen once; the top ten hold around 0.92%. Antigens for these TCRs are unknown. Sequencing used blood, either unsorted or a sorted T cell fraction (not recorded which). The receptor set was obtained from a male donor with ankylosing spondylitis.

This clonotype was counted a few times. The V call is TRBV10-3, the J call TRBJ2-5; no reliable D call. This CDR3 spans 13 amino acids. Per the germline V gene, CDR1 is ENHRY and CDR2 is SYGVKD. V lost 6 bases and J 5 bases, leaving 13 bases between the germline ends. The CDR3 DNA reads TGTGCCATCAGCGGTAAGACGGAGGAGACCCAGTACTTC. As protein: CAISGKTEETQYF.

V gene TRBV21-1 combines with J gene TRBJ2-3; TRBD2 reflects the table's D call only, with no check against the DNA. TRBV21-1 is noted as a pseudogene. The CDR3 spans 18 residues. This CDR3 reads CASSPRGLAHPSTDTQYF. CDR3 nucleotide sequence: TGTGCCAGCAGTCCAAGGGGACTAGCGCATCCTAGCACAGATACGCAGTATTTT.

The rearrangement uses TRBV18 and TRBJ2-7; TRBD2 matches at 8 bases. This CDR3 spans 15 amino acids. The V gene end was trimmed by 3 bases and the J gene end by 0 bases; junction bases not matched to a gene: 4. In germline, CDR1 is KGHSH, CDR2 LQKENI. The CDR3 DNA reads as TGTGCCAGCTCACCGTTCGCGGGGGGCTCCTACGAGCAGTACTTC. Encoded protein: CASSPFAGGSYEQYF.

The CDR3 loop reads CASSAAVGSYNEQFF. The DNA of the CDR3 is TGTGCCAGCAGCGCCGCGGTCGGCTCCTACAATGAGCAGTTCTTC. The gene calls are TRBV7-2 and TRBJ2-1; no definite D call. The CDR3 contains 15 residues. V shed 5 bases and J shed 0 bases, with 11 bases lying between them. Germline V lookup: CDR1 SGHTA, CDR2 FQGNSA.

This chain links TRBV30 with TRBJ1-4; 7 bases agree with TRBD1. Unmatched junction bases numbered 7, after V lost 0 bases and J lost 6 bases. CDR3 length equals 15 residues. Per germline, CDR1 GTSNPN and CDR2 SVGIG (reference sequence). CDR3 residues: CAWSVLGTADEKLFF. CDR3 coding DNA: TGTGCCTGGAGTGTACTCGGGACAGCCGATGAAAAACTGTTTTTT.

This chain joins TRBV6-1 and TRBJ1-1; 8 bases agree with TRBD1. After removal of 1 base from V and 11 bases from J, the junction contained 9 bases not matched to a gene. The germline gives CDR1 MNHNS, CDR2 SASEGT. This CDR3 spans 14 amino acids. The CDR3, as DNA: TGTGCCAGCAGTGAAGAGGCCAGGGGGCCCGGGGCTTTCTTT. This translates into CASSEEARGPGAFF.

There are a few counts of this clonotype. This chain links TRBV6-1 with TRBJ1-1; TRBD1 matches 9 bases. This CDR3 is 14 amino acids long. Germline CDR1 and CDR2: MNHNS and SASEGT. V shed 6 bases, J shed 3 bases, and the junction held 5 bases outside the gene matches. The chain's CDR3 is CASSEQGAYTEAFF. The CDR3 DNA follows: TGTGCCAGCAGCGAACAGGGGGCATACACTGAAGCTTTCTTT.